A single sample is the source of the 26 T cell receptor beta chains below, sequenced in a study of shared clonotypes between healthy human individuals. The table came from immunoSEQ multiplex PCR; TCRdb's copy has only in-frame clones and leaves some out. The sample includes approximately 1,500,000 clones, over 95% seen only once; the top ten take over 1%. Sequencing input: naive CD4+ T cells sorted from blood. Subset defined: CD45RA+ positively selected. These receptors were collected from a man under 40 in good health.

The genes are TRBV5-1 and TRBJ1-1; D perhaps matches TRBD1 (5 bases). CDR1 and CDR2 from the germline V gene are SGHRS and YFSETQ. The CDR3 is 15 residues long. Trimming took 0 bases from V and 4 from J, leaving 13 bases between them. The CDR3 reads CASSLAGGGLTEAFF. The CDR3 DNA reads TGCGCCAGCAGCTTGGCCGGGGGAGGACTCACTGAAGCTTTCTTT. The complete variable domain, with remaining parts taken from reference TRBV5-1 and TRBJ1-1, reads KAGVTQTPRYLIKTRGQQVTLSCSPISGHRSVSWYQQTPGQGLQFLFEYFSETQRNKGNFPGRFSGRQFSNSRSEMNVSTLELGDSALYLCASSLAGGGLTEAFFGQGTRLTVV.

The genes are TRBV6-1 and TRBJ2-3; perhaps TRBD1 as D (6 bases). The CDR3 is 14 residues long. CDR1 and CDR2 (germline): MNHNS, SASEGT. V lost 6 bases and J lost 0, with 10 bases in between. In DNA form, the CDR3 reads TGTGCCAGCAGACGACAGGCAAGCACAGATACGCAGTATTTT. Its protein is CASRRQASTDTQYF.

Regarding this clone: This CDR3 is also generated by other DNA sequences in the sample. This chain links TRBV29-1 with TRBJ2-3; the match to TRBD2 covers 12 bases. Germline values: CDR1 SQVTM, CDR2 ANQGSEA. With 7 bases clipped from V and 2 bases from J, the junction kept 1 base outside the gene matches. This CDR3 region has 13 residues. The CDR3 bases are TGCAGCGCTAGCGGGAGGGCCACAGATACGCAGTATTTT. This gives the protein CSASGRATDTQYF.

The chain has TRBV15 and TRBJ1-2; 7 nucleotides line up with TRBD1. This CDR3 contains 15 residues. In germline, CDR1 is LNHNV, CDR2 YYDKDF (reference sequence). Trimming at V came to 0 bases and at J to 3 bases, leaving 4 bases not matched to a gene. The CDR3 nucleotides read TGTGCCACCAGCAGAGAGAGGGGGCAGTACTATGGCTACACCTTC. Its protein product is CATSRERGQYYGYTF.

About this clone itself: Other DNA sequences from this sample encode an identical CDR3 as well. The chain uses TRBV5-1 and TRBJ2-7; 11 bases align to TRBD2. The germline V gene has CDR1 SGHRS and CDR2 YFSETQ. V was clipped by 5 bases and J by 3 bases; unmatched bases: 1. CDR3 length equals 13 residues. DNA for the CDR3: TGCGCCAGCAGGCTAGCGGGAGGCTACGAGCAGTACTTC. It is translated as CASRLAGGYEQYF.

This clone was seen just once. This specimen includes other DNA sequences encoding the same CDR3. This chain links TRBV9 with TRBJ2-1, with 11 bases matching TRBD2. Germline V CDR1 and CDR2: SGDLS, YYNGEE. V shed 2 bases, J shed 7 bases, and the junction held 2 bases outside the gene matches. This CDR3 comprises 14 residues. The CDR3 DNA follows: TGTGCCAGCAGCGTTAGCGGGAGGGGTAATGAGCAGTTCTTC. Translating it yields CASSVSGRGNEQFF.

This clone was found once. The V gene is TRBV5-1, the J gene TRBJ2-2; no definite D call. With 0 bases removed from V and 2 bases from J, the gap between germline ends came to 11 bases. Germline loops: CDR1 SGHRS, CDR2 YFSETQ. CDR3 length: 16 residues. The CDR3 is CASSLADIINTGELFF. For the CDR3, the DNA is TGCGCCAGCAGCTTGGCCGATATTATTAACACCGGGGAGCTGTTTTTT. The full variable domain, its missing parts supplied by reference TRBV5-1 and TRBJ2-2, is KAGVTQTPRYLIKTRGQQVTLSCSPISGHRSVSWYQQTPGQGLQFLFEYFSETQRNKGNFPGRFSGRQFSNSRSEMNVSTLELGDSALYLCASSLADIINTGELFFGEGSRLTVL.

This chain links TRBV7-2 with TRBJ2-5; no reliable D call. The V and J ends lost 1 base and 5 bases respectively, with 8 bases between them. This CDR3 spans 13 amino acids. Germline V gene data show CDR1 as SGHTA and CDR2 as FQGNSA. In DNA form, the CDR3 reads TGTGCCAGCAGCTTAGGTGCATGGGAGACCCAGTACTTC. This codes for CASSLGAWETQYF.

About this clone: The sample holds other DNA sequences that translate to the same CDR3. V and J are TRBV9 and TRBJ2-5; 8 bases map to TRBD2. V shed 0 bases and J 4 bases; nucleotides not matched to a gene: 2. The CDR3 covers 14 residues. Germline lookup yields CDR1 SGDLS and CDR2 YYNGEE. This CDR3 reads CASSVGLAGETQYF. In nucleotides, the CDR3 is TGTGCCAGCAGCGTAGGGCTAGCGGGAGAGACCCAGTACTTC.

This chain joins TRBV5-1 and TRBJ2-1; D may match TRBD1 or TRBD2 (5 bases each). The CDR3 covers 14 residues. Germline-derived CDR1 and CDR2 are SGHRS and YFSETQ. Trimming pared 7 bases from V and 0 bases from J, leaving 11 bases between. CDR3 loop: CASLRDLSYNEQFF. Written as DNA, the CDR3 is TGCGCCAGCTTGAGGGACCTCTCCTACAATGAGCAGTTCTTC.

A single count supports this clone. The chain couples TRBV6-1 to TRBJ2-7; D unclear. V lost 6 bases and J lost 3, with 12 bases in between. This CDR3 spans 13 amino acids. Germline CDR1 reads MNHNS; CDR2 reads SASEGT. The CDR3 DNA is TGTGCCAGCAGGAACTCACATTTCTACGAGCAGTACTTC. Protein product: CASRNSHFYEQYF.

With respect to this clone: The same CDR3 is also encoded by other DNA sequences in this sample. V is TRBV28 and J is TRBJ2-4; the D gene could be TRBD1 or TRBD2 (6 bases each). Trimming cost V 3 bases and J 0 bases, with 9 bases left between them. CDR3 length: 15 amino acids. Per the germline V gene, CDR1 is MDHEN and CDR2 is SYDVKM. CDR3 coding DNA: TGTGCCAGCAGTTTCCGGGGGCTAGCCAAAAACATTCAGTACTTC. Amino acid sequence: CASSFRGLAKNIQYF.

This clone has only one observation. This chain links TRBV27 with TRBJ2-5; 9 nucleotides agree with TRBD2. V shed 5 bases, J shed 2 bases, and the junction held 9 bases outside the gene matches. Germline V lookup: CDR1 MNHEY, CDR2 SMNVEV (reference sequence). The CDR3 has 16 residues. The CDR3 nucleotides are TGTGCCAGCAGTCCAAGACTAGCGGATCGTCAAGAGACCCAGTACTTC. Protein sequence: CASSPRLADRQETQYF.

The chain employs TRBV7-9 and TRBJ2-5; the D gene is possibly TRBD1 (5 bases). Per the germline V gene, CDR1 is SEHNR and CDR2 is FQNEAQ (reference sequence). The CDR3 contains 16 residues. V dropped 3 bases and J dropped 4 bases, with 18 bases sitting between them. This chain's CDR3 is CASSFSTGSIGETQYF. The CDR3 DNA follows: TGTGCCAGCAGCTTTTCTACAGGTTCGATTGGAGAGACCCAGTACTTC.

V and J are TRBV7-8 and TRBJ1-3; D remains unclear. With 2 bases removed from V and 0 bases from J, the gap between germline ends came to 8 bases. The CDR3 length is 15 residues. Germline CDR1 is SGHVS and CDR2 is FQNEAQ. Here the CDR3 reads CASSLQLSSGNTIYF. The CDR3 DNA is TGTGCCAGCAGCTTACAGCTTAGCTCTGGAAACACCATATATTTT.

V and J are TRBV5-1 and TRBJ2-5; TRBD2 matches at 14 bases. Germline V gene data show CDR1 as SGHRS and CDR2 as YFSETQ. The CDR3 extends over 16 amino acids. V was clipped by 4 bases and J by 4 bases; unmatched bases: 6. CDR3 DNA: TGCGCCAGCAGCAAGGGACTAGCGGGAGTACGAGAGACCCAGTACTTC. Amino acids: CASSKGLAGVRETQYF.

The V and J genes are TRBV27 and TRBJ1-5; TRBD1 agrees at 10 bases. This CDR3 region has 17 residues. Germline loops: CDR1 MNHEY, CDR2 SMNVEV (reference sequence). J lost 3 bases, V lost 5 bases, and 10 bases had no gene match. This CDR3 is CASSHGPGQGINQPQHF. CDR3 nucleotides: TGTGCCAGCAGTCACGGTCCGGGACAGGGGATCAATCAGCCCCAGCATTTT.

This clone came up once. The chain joins TRBV2 to TRBJ2-3; D is unresolved. The CDR3 is 11 residues long. Germline CDR1 and CDR2: SNHLY and FYNNEI. V was clipped by 4 bases and J by 5 bases, with 4 bases between them. DNA for the CDR3: TGTGCCAGCAGTGTAGGAGATACGCAGTATTTT. It codes for CASSVGDTQYF. Looking up the rest from reference TRBV2 and TRBJ2-3 gives the full variable domain: EPEVTQTPSHQVTQMGQEVILRCVPISNHLYFYWYRQILGQKVEFLVSFYNNEISEKSEIFDDQFSVERPDGSNFTLKIRSTKLEDSAMYFCASSVGDTQYFGPGTRLTVL.

V usage is TRBV18 and J usage is TRBJ2-7, with TRBD2 as a possible D gene (6 bases). The V and J ends lost 2 bases and 2 bases respectively, with 13 bases between them. The CDR3 loop spans 15 amino acids. Germline V gene data show CDR1 as KGHSH and CDR2 as LQKENI. CDR3: CASSPKTSRAYEQYF. DNA of the CDR3: TGTGCCAGCTCACCAAAAACTAGCCGCGCCTACGAGCAGTACTTC.

This sequence joins TRBV5-6 and TRBJ2-6; possibly TRBD1 for D (6 bases). Germline V gives CDR1 SGHDT, CDR2 YYEEEE. V was shortened by 4 bases and J by 0 bases, with 17 bases between the two germline ends. The CDR3 runs 18 residues. The CDR3 coding sequence is TGTGCCAGCAGCCCACGGACAGCATTCATCTCTGGGGCCAACGTCCTGACTTTC. Protein product: CASSPRTAFISGANVLTF.

V gene TRBV5-6 combines with J gene TRBJ2-1; D is uncertain. The ends were cut back, 0 bases at V and 7 bases at J, with 11 bases in the middle. CDR1 is SGHDT, CDR2 YYEEEE, per germline. The CDR3 runs to 14 residues. The DNA of the CDR3 is TGTGCCAGCAGCTTGGCCTCTGGGGTTAATGAGCAGTTCTTC. Translated: CASSLASGVNEQFF.

V is TRBV11-2 and J is TRBJ2-3, with D perhaps TRBD1 or TRBD2 (5 bases each). The germline V and J ends were trimmed by 7 bases and 0 bases, with 14 bases remaining between them. This CDR3 comprises 15 residues. The germline V gene has CDR1 SGHAT and CDR2 FQNNGV. In DNA form, the CDR3 reads TGTGCCAGCACTTCAGGGACGTCTAGCACAGATACGCAGTATTTT. Protein product: CASTSGTSSTDTQYF. Together with reference TRBV11-2 and TRBJ2-3, the CDR3 gives the full variable domain: EAGVAQSPRYKIIEKRQSVAFWCNPISGHATLYWYQQILGQGPKLLIQFQNNGVVDDSQLPKDRFSAERLKGVDSTLKIQPAKLEDSAVYLCASTSGTSSTDTQYFGPGTRLTVL.

This chain links TRBV5-1 with TRBJ2-7, with D tentatively TRBD1 (6 bases). CDR3 length: 15 residues. Germline V gene lookup returns CDR1 SGHRS and CDR2 YFSETQ. V was cut by 1 base and J by 2 bases, with 13 bases left in between. Written as DNA, the CDR3 is TGCGCCAGCAGCTTGAGGGCAGGGGACCCCTACGAGCAGTACTTC. This translates into CASSLRAGDPYEQYF.

Concerning this clone: The sample holds other DNA sequences that translate to the same CDR3. The rearrangement uses TRBV11-2 and TRBJ2-1; perhaps TRBD2 as D (5 bases). This CDR3 comprises 13 residues. Germline CDR1 reads SGHAT; CDR2 reads FQNNGV. Trimming stripped 4 bases from V and 4 bases from J, with 8 bases between. This chain's CDR3 is CASSYTGYNEQFF. The DNA of the CDR3 is TGTGCCAGCAGCTACACGGGGTACAATGAGCAGTTCTTC.

In DNA, the CDR3 is TGTGCCAGCAGCGTAGCGGGTGACAATGAGCAGTTCTTC. This encodes CASSVAGDNEQFF. The chain recombines TRBV11-3 with TRBJ2-1, with TRBD2 matching over 7 bases. The V and J ends lost 5 bases and 5 bases, in that order; junction bases with no gene match: 3. Germline V lookup: CDR1 SGHNT, CDR2 YENEEA. The CDR3 is 13 amino acids.

The chain employs TRBV5-6 and TRBJ2-3, with 15 bases lining up with TRBD2. Germline values: CDR1 SGHDT, CDR2 YYEEEE. The CDR3 loop spans 17 amino acids. V lost 4 bases and J lost 1; bases outside the gene matches: 4. CDR3: CASSRTSGRAGTDTQYF. The CDR3 region has the DNA TGTGCCAGCAGCCGGACTAGCGGGAGGGCCGGCACAGATACGCAGTATTTT.